The source of this TCR beta chain is a study of Ad26.COV2.S vaccination and SARS-CoV-2 variants. On the study more broadly: Ad26.COV2.S arm of COV1001 included the donor.

Described treatment: 19 received Ad26.COV2.S at low or high dose, single or two shots; about 5 received placebo; per-sample allocation not given. Sampling was done on day 63 after the first vaccine or placebo injection. The CDR3 spans 16 residues. The J segment lost 3 bases and the V segment lost 5 bases, leaving 12 bases of the junction unmatched. Germline CDR1 SEHNR, CDR2 FQNEAQ (reference sequence). Produced via immunoSEQ multiplex PCR; TCRdb's table is partial and in-frame only. The sample holds under 600,000 clones, 70% to 90% seen once. The sample holds one count of this clone. The sequence came from a person aged 18 to 59 who received the Ad26.COV2.S COVID-19 vaccine or a placebo. This specimen consisted of peripheral blood, obtained in a trial of Ad26.COV2.S vaccine versus placebo. The genes are TRBV7-9 and TRBJ1-2, with TRBD1 matching over 7 bases. The CDR3 loop is CASSHLDREGYYGYTF. The CDR3, as DNA: TGTGCCAGCAGCCATCTCGACAGGGAGGGGTACTATGGCTACACCTTC. The variable domain in full, completed from reference TRBV7-9 and TRBJ1-2, reads DTGVSQNPRHKITKRGQNVTFRCDPISEHNRLYWYRQTLGQGPEFLTYFQNEAQLEKSRLLSDRFSAERPKGSFSTLEIQRTEQGDSAMYLCASSHLDREGYYGYTFGSGTRLTVV.